The 10 T cell receptor beta chains in this list originate from one sample, sequenced in a study of neurological immune-mediated disorders. Via MiXCR, TCRdb re-called the 5' RACE reads, giving one row per CDR3 protein. The sample holds approximately 48,000 distinct CDR3 sequences, around a sixth seen once. Input material: PBMCs. All receptors come from a man aged 55 to 70 in good health.

This clonotype has at least ten counts. This chain connects TRBV20-1 to TRBJ2-4; maybe TRBD1 (6 bases). This CDR3 comprises 15 residues. Germline V CDR1 and CDR2: DFQATT, SNEGSKA (reference sequence). Trimming cost V 0 bases and J 0 bases, with 9 bases left between them. Here the CDR3 DNA reads TGCAGTGCTAGAGATCAGGGGAGAGCCAAAAACATTCAGTACTTC. Encoded protein: CSARDQGRAKNIQYF.

At least ten counts were recorded for this clonotype. The V call is TRBV5-1, the J call TRBJ1-5, with 7 bases aligning to TRBD1. CDR1 and CDR2 (germline): SGHRS, YFSETQ. J gave up 4 bases and V 4 bases, and 8 bases lay outside the gene matches. This CDR3 has 15 residues. The CDR3 DNA follows: TGCGCCAGCAGCCCGGGGGACAGTCGGAATCAGCCCCAGCATTTT. Translation gives CASSPGDSRNQPQHF.

This clonotype was seen ten or more times. The chain joins TRBV5-1 to TRBJ2-7, with 11 nucleotides matching TRBD1. Unmatched junction bases numbered 8, after V lost 4 bases and J lost 2 bases. There are 16 residues in the CDR3. Germline V gene data show CDR1 as SGHRS and CDR2 as YFSETQ. The CDR3 nucleotides read TGCGCCAGCAGCCCTTTTGGGACAGGGGGTGCCTACGAGCAGTACTTC. It is translated as CASSPFGTGGAYEQYF.

This clonotype was detected many times. The CDR3 DNA reads as TGCGCCAGCAGCTTCGGGCTAGCGGGAGTCGGGGAGACCCAGTACTTC. Encoded protein: CASSFGLAGVGETQYF. This chain connects TRBV5-1 to TRBJ2-5, with 10 bases aligning to TRBD2. V dropped 2 bases and J dropped 5; count of bases not matched to a gene: 9. The CDR3 totals 16 residues. The germline CDR1 and CDR2 sequences are SGHRS and YFSETQ.

This clonotype was recorded at least ten times. The chain has TRBV20-1 and TRBJ1-1; D possibly corresponds to TRBD1 (5 bases). CDR3 length equals 16 residues. Germline V gives CDR1 DFQATT, CDR2 SNEGSKA (reference sequence). V was pared by 2 bases and J by 1 base, with 17 bases between. The CDR3 protein is CSARTTAQSQNTEAFF. DNA for the CDR3: TGCAGTGCTAGAACGACAGCGCAAAGCCAGAACACTGAAGCTTTCTTT.

In this sample, this clonotype turned up many times. The chain links TRBV5-1 to TRBJ2-3; 7 nucleotides line up with TRBD2. Germline trimming cut 0 bases from V and 0 bases from J; bases unmatched to any gene: 7. Looked up from germline, CDR1 is SGHRS and CDR2 is YFSETQ. The CDR3 totals 17 residues. The CDR3 DNA is TGCGCCAGCAGCTTGGCTACTAGCGTCTCTAGCACAGATACGCAGTATTTT. The encoded protein is CASSLATSVSSTDTQYF. Using reference TRBV5-1 and TRBJ2-3 for the parts outside the CDR3, the full variable domain is KAGVTQTPRYLIKTRGQQVTLSCSPISGHRSVSWYQQTPGQGLQFLFEYFSETQRNKGNFPGRFSGRQFSNSRSEMNVSTLELGDSALYLCASSLATSVSSTDTQYFGPGTRLTVL.

This clonotype showed up many times. V is TRBV7-2 and J is TRBJ2-1; TRBD1 agrees at 10 bases. Germline V lookup: CDR1 SGHTA, CDR2 FQGNSA. CDR3 length: 18 amino acids. Germline trimming cut 7 bases from V and 0 bases from J; bases unmatched to any gene: 12. The CDR3: CASTPGQGILSSYNEQFF. The CDR3 DNA sequence: TGTGCCAGCACCCCGGGACAGGGGATCCTCAGCTCCTACAATGAGCAGTTCTTC.

This clonotype was recorded at least ten times. V and J are TRBV6-6 and TRBJ2-1; TRBD2 might be the D (7 bases). Trimming took off 8 bases at V and 3 bases at J, with 17 bases between the two ends. Germline CDR1 MNHNY, CDR2 SVGAGI (reference sequence). This CDR3 is built from 15 residues. CDR3 DNA sequence: TGTGCCAGCGAGGGGGGGACGGACATCTACAATGAGCAGTTCTTC. Amino acid sequence: CASEGGTDIYNEQFF.

Many counts were recorded for this clonotype. The chain employs TRBV7-2 and TRBJ2-1; D is uncertain. Trimming removed 2 bases at V and 9 bases at J, with 5 bases between. The CDR3 loop spans 11 amino acids. Germline values: CDR1 SGHTA, CDR2 FQGNSA. CDR3 protein: CASSLWSEQFF. The CDR3 region has the DNA TGTGCCAGCAGCTTATGGTCTGAGCAGTTCTTC.

This clonotype was counted ten times or more. The chain has TRBV9 and TRBJ2-3; D call uncertain. The ends were cut back, 0 bases at V and 0 bases at J, with 8 bases in the middle. This CDR3 is 15 amino acids long. Germline CDR1 reads SGDLS; CDR2 reads YYNGEE. The CDR3: CASSVVAASTDTQYF. Written as DNA, the CDR3 is TGTGCCAGCAGCGTAGTGGCGGCCAGCACAGATACGCAGTATTTT.